Presented here are 10 T cell receptor beta chains from one specimen sequenced in a study of blood T cell repertoires in COVID-19. Profiled with immunoSEQ multiplex PCR; TCRdb holds only in-frame clones, not every one. The repertoire consists of a few hundred thousand clones, with about 83% occurring once and the leading ten covering 5.5% to 7.5%. Specimen: PBMCs or T cells enriched from blood (not recorded which). All receptors come from a woman between 40 and 50 years old who had recovered from COVID-19.

This chain joins TRBV6-5 and TRBJ2-1; 8 bases align to TRBD2. The V gene's germline CDR1 is MNHEY and CDR2 SVGAGI. This CDR3 contains 14 residues. V lost 6 bases, J lost 1 base, and 2 bases stayed unmatched. The CDR3 reads CASRGGGSYNEQFF. CDR3 DNA: TGTGCCAGCAGAGGCGGGGGGTCCTACAATGAGCAGTTCTTC.

The chain joins TRBV3-1 (or the pseudogene TRBV3-2) to TRBJ1-4, with D possibly being TRBD1 (5 bases). CDR1 is LGHDT and CDR2 is YNNKEL in the germline V gene (reference sequence). Deletions cut 5 bases from V and 8 bases from J, with 21 bases between. The CDR3 sequence is 16 residues long. The CDR3 sequence is CASSFARGGLGEKLFF. Written as DNA, the CDR3 is TGTGCCAGCAGCTTTGCTCGGGGGGGTCTTGGCGAAAAACTGTTTTTT.

The chain recombines TRBV29-1 with TRBJ2-4; unclear D gene. The ends were cut back, 4 bases at V and 1 base at J, with 11 bases in the middle. Per germline, CDR1 SQVTM and CDR2 ANQGSEA. The CDR3 extends over 14 amino acids. CDR3 protein: CSVATRVAKNIQYF. The CDR3 coding sequence is TGCAGCGTTGCGACCCGGGTGGCCAAAAACATTCAGTACTTC.

The J gene is TRBJ2-3, the V gene TRBV6-5, with 8 bases lining up with TRBD2. Germline trimming cut 5 bases from V and 3 bases from J; bases unmatched to any gene: 7. CDR1 MNHEY and CDR2 SVGAGI come from the germline V gene. This CDR3 is built from 15 residues. The CDR3 bases are TGTGCCAGCAGTCGGACTAGCTGGGGTACAGATACGCAGTATTTT. This encodes CASSRTSWGTDTQYF.

The V call is TRBV5-1, the J call TRBJ2-1, with 8 bases that match TRBD2. J gave up 6 bases and V 4 bases, and 3 bases lay outside the gene matches. Germline V gene sequence: CDR1 SGHRS, CDR2 YFSETQ. The CDR3 has 13 residues. The CDR3, as DNA: TGCGCCAGCAGCCCAGGGACTAGCAATGAGCAGTTCTTC. This gives the protein CASSPGTSNEQFF.

This chain connects TRBV18 to TRBJ2-3; 7 bases are shared with TRBD1. V lost 3 bases to trimming and J lost 2 bases; unmatched junction nucleotides: 5. The CDR3 has 15 residues. Germline CDR1 reads KGHSH; CDR2 reads LQKENI. The CDR3 is CASSPRQGSTDTQYF. The CDR3 nucleotides are TGTGCCAGCTCACCCCGACAGGGTTCCACAGATACGCAGTATTTT. The whole variable domain, remainder taken from reference TRBV18 and TRBJ2-3, is NAGVMQNPRHLVRRRGQEARLRCSPMKGHSHVYWYRQLPEEGLKFMVYLQKENIIDESGMPKERFSAEFPKEGPSILRIQQVVRGDSAAYFCASSPRQGSTDTQYFGPGTRLTVL.

The V gene is TRBV18, the J gene TRBJ1-1, with 7 bases aligning to TRBD1. Germline values: CDR1 KGHSH, CDR2 LQKENI. The ends lost 3 bases at V and 0 bases at J; junction bases unmatched: 4. The length of the CDR3 is 15 residues. The DNA for the CDR3 is TGTGCCAGCTCACCTGGACAGGTCATGAACACTGAAGCTTTCTTT. Translation: CASSPGQVMNTEAFF.

This clone was observed once. The chain has TRBV7-3 and TRBJ2-1; 10 bases fit TRBD2. The junction had 5 bases not matched to a gene; V was cut back by 4 bases and J by 5 bases. The CDR3 has 15 amino acids. Germline V CDR1 and CDR2: SGHTA, FQGTGA. CDR3 sequence reads: CASSSRTSGNNEQFF. The CDR3 nucleotides read TGTGCCAGCAGCTCCCGGACTAGCGGAAACAATGAGCAGTTCTTC. Complete variable domain (other parts from reference TRBV7-3 and TRBJ2-1): GAGVSQTPSNKVTEKGKYVELRCDPISGHTALYWYRQSLGQGPEFLIYFQGTGAADDSGLPNDRFFAVRPEGSVSTLKIQRTERGDSAVYLCASSSRTSGNNEQFFGPGTRLTVL.

V gene TRBV6-5 combines with J gene TRBJ1-2; 7 nucleotides line up with TRBD1. V gave up 5 bases and J gave up 0 bases; unmatched junction bases: 6. CDR3 size: 15 residues. CDR1 and CDR2 (germline): MNHEY, SVGAGI. The CDR3 DNA follows: TGTGCCAGCAGTCGAGGGACAGATACTAACTATGGCTACACCTTC. Residues: CASSRGTDTNYGYTF.

The chain uses TRBV20-1 and TRBJ1-6; no definite D call. V lost 3 bases to trimming and J lost 3 bases, with 9 bases between them. This CDR3 is 14 amino acids long. Germline V CDR1 and CDR2: DFQATT, SNEGSKA (reference sequence). The CDR3 DNA follows: TGCAGTGCTAGTTCCGGGTTCTATAATTCACCCCTCCACTTT. This sequence encodes CSASSGFYNSPLHF.